Following are 13 T cell receptor beta chains from one sample sequenced in a study of T cells expressing NK-cell markers. TCRdb derives one entry per CDR3 protein from the 5' RACE reads, leaving out DNA. Found here are some 600,000 distinct CDR3 sequences; the top ten clones hold 3% to 4.5%. The sample taken for sequencing was blood T cells: a sorted CD56 or NKG2C T cell subset, CD4+ or CD8+ T cells, or bulk PBMC T cells (not recorded which). The receptors originated from a man in his late teens or twenties in good health.

This chain links TRBV18 with TRBJ2-1; the D call from TCRdb, TRBD1, cannot be confirmed without DNA. CDR1 is KGHSH and CDR2 is LQKENI in the germline V gene. CDR3 length: 13 amino acids. CDR3 loop: CASFPGDYNEQFF.

The V and J genes are TRBV12-3 or TRBV12-4 and TRBJ2-3. The CDR3 is 16 residues long. CDR3 residues: CASSLRGIPSTDTQYF.

The gene calls are TRBV20-1 and TRBJ2-3; the TCRdb call, TRBD2, lacks DNA for checking. The CDR3 is 16 residues long. CDR1 and CDR2 from the germline V gene are DFQATT and SNEGSKA (reference sequence). This CDR3 is CSARTLSGSLIDTQYF.

The chain recombines TRBV18 with TRBJ2-1; there is no DNA to check the TCRdb D call of TRBD1. The CDR3 has 14 residues. Germline V lookup: CDR1 KGHSH, CDR2 LQKENI. The CDR3 loop reads CASSQTGASNEQFF.

This clonotype registers medium-sized by frequency. V is TRBV28 and J is TRBJ2-3; TCRdb returns TRBD2, unconfirmable since there is no DNA. The CDR3 has 15 residues. Germline-derived CDR1 and CDR2 are MDHEN and SYDVKM. The CDR3 loop reads CASSLEASGADTQYF.

The chain joins TRBV12-3 or TRBV12-4 to TRBJ1-4; lacking DNA, the TRBD1 call made by TCRdb goes unchecked. The length of the CDR3 is 14 residues. The CDR3 sequence is CASGRGGRNEKLFF.

V and J are TRBV20-1 and TRBJ2-2; there is no DNA to check the TCRdb D call of TRBD1. CDR3 size: 13 residues. CDR1 is DFQATT, CDR2 SNEGSKA, per germline (reference sequence). The CDR3 sequence: CSAPSPGTGELFF.

This sequence joins TRBV5-1 and TRBJ2-3; TCRdb returns TRBD2, unconfirmable since there is no DNA. The V gene's germline CDR1 is SGHRS and CDR2 YFSETQ. There are 20 residues in the CDR3. The CDR3 loop reads CASSKWVPGLAGADTDTQYF.

The J gene is TRBJ2-2, the V gene TRBV6-1; the D gene TCRdb calls, TRBD2, cannot be checked with no DNA. CDR3 size: 15 residues. CDR1 is MNHNS and CDR2 is SASEGT in the germline V gene. The CDR3 reads CASSPREENTGELFF.

The chain couples TRBV12-3 or TRBV12-4 to TRBJ2-5; the D call from TCRdb, TRBD1, cannot be confirmed without DNA. This CDR3 is 15 amino acids long. CDR3 loop: CASSPTIRAQETQYF.

The CDR3 reads CASSYPGEQFF. The V gene is TRBV6-5, the J gene TRBJ2-1; TCRdb outputs TRBD1, but without DNA this stays unchecked. This CDR3 contains 11 residues. CDR1 is MNHEY, CDR2 SVGAGI, per germline.

J is TRBJ2-7 and V is TRBV20-1; as DNA is missing, the TRBD1 call by TCRdb cannot be tested. In germline, CDR1 is DFQATT, CDR2 SNEGSKA (reference sequence). The CDR3 extends over 18 amino acids. The CDR3 sequence is CSARDLDSAPLGSYEQYF.

The CDR3 sequence: CAWKNRVPSSYEQYF. This rearrangement joins TRBV30 to TRBJ2-7; TCRdb returns TRBD1, unconfirmable since there is no DNA. Germline V gene data show CDR1 as GTSNPN and CDR2 as SVGIG (reference sequence). The CDR3 is 15 residues long.